What follows is one T cell receptor (beta chain) and its context. The assay was immunoSEQ multiplex PCR, and TCRdb's table has in-frame clones only and misses some. This sample has about 70,000 clones, with 90% to 95% found just once. The entry originates in a study of T cell changes during pregnancy in multiple sclerosis. Sequenced material: peripheral blood, taken in the third trimester of pregnancy. This receptor was obtained from a female donor with multiple sclerosis, enrolled in a pregnancy study.

CDR3 amino acids: CASSEGPPSNTGELFF. The CDR3 DNA is TGTGCCAGCTCGGAGGGGCCGCCTTCGAACACCGGGGAGCTGTTTTTT. The chain recombines TRBV18 with TRBJ2-2, with D perhaps matching TRBD2 (6 bases). CDR3 length: 16 amino acids. V was shortened by 6 bases and J by 0 bases, with 14 bases between the two germline ends. Germline lookup yields CDR1 KGHSH and CDR2 LQKENI.